Listed below are T cell receptor beta chains from one sample, sequenced in a study of post-analysis software for immune sequencing data. MiXCR, run by TCRdb on the PCR reads, gives a single entry per CDR3 protein. Here the sample spans roughly 620,000 distinct CDR3 sequences, 44% being singletons. Sequenced input: blood. The receptors shown here come from a girl aged 5-17 years with multiple sclerosis. Both conserved end residues are part of each CDR3. Each record gives: clone size, D gene, V gene, J gene, CDR3 DNA, CDR3 protein. The D gene is left open where the match is weak. Some rows have no size entry. The others give once, few or many, or a class for an expanded clone.

>.|TRBD1|TRBV5-1|TRBJ2-7
TGCGCCAGCAGCTTGGAAGGGGGACAGGTCAACGAGCAGTACTTC
CASSLEGGQVNEQYF
>.|TRBD1|TRBV5-6|TRBJ2-7
TGTGCCAGCAGCCCGGCGGGACAGGGGTCTTACGAGCAGTACTTC
CASSPAGQGSYEQYF
>.|TRBD1|TRBV5-5|TRBJ2-7
TGTGCCAGCAGGTTGGACCGGGACAGGGGCTCCTACGAGCAGTACTTC
CASRLDRDRGSYEQYF
>few|TRBD2|TRBV5-1|TRBJ2-5
TGCGCCAGCAGCTTGGCGGGATTTACCGGGGGGGAAGAGACCCAGTACTTC
CASSLAGFTGGEETQYF
>few|TRBD1|TRBV5-6|TRBJ1-2
TGTGCCAGCAGCTCGGGACAGGGGCACTATGGCTACACCTTC
CASSSGQGHYGYTF
>few|.|TRBV5-1|TRBJ2-2
TGCGCCAGCAGCCGGACGGGACAAATCCGACCGACCGGGGAGCTGTTTTTT
CASSRTGQIRPTGELFF
>.|TRBD1|TRBV29-1|TRBJ1-2
TGCAGCGTTGGGAGGGGACAGTATTACTATGGCTACACCTTC
CSVGRGQYYYGYTF
>.|TRBD1|TRBV4-1|TRBJ2-7
TGCGCCAGCAGCCGAGGACAGGGGGCGATCTACGAGCAGTACTTC
CASSRGQGAIYEQYF
>.|.|TRBV7-2|TRBJ2-7
TGTGCCAGCAGCTTACTCGTCCACGAGCAGTACTTC
CASSLLVHEQYF
>few|TRBD2|TRBV13|TRBJ2-1
TGTGCCAGCAGCGCCGGGACTAGCGGGACGTATGAGCAGTTCTTC
CASSAGTSGTYEQFF
>.|.|TRBV7-9|TRBJ1-2
TGTGCCAGCAGCTCGGGGACGGTTGTTCGCTACACCTTC
CASSSGTVVRYTF
>few|TRBD1|TRBV5-1|TRBJ2-7
TGCGCCAGCAGCTGGGACAGGGTCCCCGACTACGAGCAGTACTTC
CASSWDRVPDYEQYF
>.|.|TRBV12-3/TRBV12-4|TRBJ2-1
TGTGCCAGCAGTTTACTCAGGGCGAGCCCGAGCTCCTACAATGAGCAGTTCTTC
CASSLLRASPSSYNEQFF
>many|TRBD2|TRBV6-1|TRBJ2-1
TGTGCCAGTGGTGACCATAGCGGGAATGAGCAGTTCTTC
CASGDHSGNEQFF
>.|.|TRBV4-1|TRBJ1-4
TGCGCCAGCAGCCAAGATCCGGGGCATGCTGGAAAACTGTTTTTT
CASSQDPGHAGKLFF
>few|TRBD1|TRBV6-1|TRBJ2-5
TGTGCCAGCAGCCTGGGGACAGGGGGCACCCAGTACTTC
CASSLGTGGTQYF
>few|.|TRBV5-1|TRBJ2-7
TGCGCCAGCAGCTCACGGACTATCCGATCCTACGAGCAGTACTTC
CASSSRTIRSYEQYF
>.|.|TRBV10-3|TRBJ1-1
TGTGCCATCAAAAGTGCGGGGGAGATCCGCACTGAAGCTTTCTTT
CAIKSAGEIRTEAFF
>.|TRBD2|TRBV4-1|TRBJ2-4
TGCGCCAGCAGCCAACGGTCTAGCGGGGTTCAAGGGGCCAAAAACATTCAGTACTTC
CASSQRSSGVQGAKNIQYF
>.|TRBD1|TRBV2|TRBJ1-2
TGTGCCAGCAGTCGACAGGGAGCTAACTATGGCTACACCTTC
CASSRQGANYGYTF
>few|.|TRBV7-3|TRBJ1-2
TGTGCCAGCAGCTTAACGGGTGGGGGATCCTATGGCTACACCTTC
CASSLTGGGSYGYTF
>few|.|TRBV12-3/TRBV12-4|TRBJ2-5
TGTGCCAGCAGTTCGTACGGAGAGACCCAGTACTTC
CASSSYGETQYF
>.|TRBD1|TRBV3-1|TRBJ2-7
TGTGCCAGCAGCCAAGCGGGGACAGCCTACGAGCAGTACTTC
CASSQAGTAYEQYF
>.|.|TRBV10-3|TRBJ1-6
TGTGCCATCACGCCCCAAACGGATTCACCCCTCCACTTT
CAITPQTDSPLHF
>few|.|TRBV12-3/TRBV12-4|TRBJ2-1
TGTGCCAGCAGGGCCCTAGAGGGTTCCTACAATGAGCAGTTCTTC
CASRALEGSYNEQFF
>few|.|TRBV29-1|TRBJ2-3
TGCAGCGTTGATGGTCAGTCCTCTAGCACAGATACGCAGTATTTT
CSVDGQSSSTDTQYF
>few|.|TRBV12-3/TRBV12-4|TRBJ2-2
TGTGCCAGCAGTTTAAGTCCGAACACCGGGGAGCTGTTTTTT
CASSLSPNTGELFF
>.|.|TRBV20-1|TRBJ1-2
TGCAGTGCTAGAGAGGACACCCCGGGTACAGGGATCTACCTCGACTATGGCTACACCTTC
CSAREDTPGTGIYLDYGYTF
>.|.|TRBV12-3/TRBV12-4|TRBJ1-6
TGTGCCAGCAGTTTAGCTGCGACGGAGAATTCACCCCTCCACTTT
CASSLAATENSPLHF
>.|.|TRBV27|TRBJ1-1
TGTGCCAGCAGTTTAGTAGGGGGAGGAACTGAAGCTTTCTTT
CASSLVGGGTEAFF
>.|.|TRBV7-2|TRBJ1-2
TGTGCCATTCGCGGCGGGACCTCTAACTATGGCTACACCTTC
CAIRGGTSNYGYTF
>.|.|TRBV21-1|TRBJ2-3
TGTGCCAGCAGCCCCCGGGGGGAGGACAGTGAAGATACGCAGTATTTT
CASSPRGEDSEDTQYF
>.|.|TRBV7-9|TRBJ2-1
TGTGCCAGCAGCTTTGGGCCCCGGGGGCAGTTCTTC
CASSFGPRGQFF
>few|TRBD2|TRBV12-3/TRBV12-4|TRBJ2-7
TGTGCCAGCAGTTCCAAGAGGGGAGGGGCCGACTACGAGCAGTACTTC
CASSSKRGGADYEQYF
>.|TRBD1|TRBV6-5|TRBJ1-5
TGTGCCAGCAGTGCCCGACAGGGGACTAATCAGCCCCAGCATTTT
CASSARQGTNQPQHF
>.|.|TRBV15|TRBJ1-1
TGTGCCACCAGCAGAGATCCCCCTGGGAACACTGAAGCTTTCTTT
CATSRDPPGNTEAFF
>few|TRBD2|TRBV5-1|TRBJ2-1
TGCGCCAGCAGCTTGATGCTAGCGGGAGGTCTCTACAATGAGCAGTTCTTC
CASSLMLAGGLYNEQFF
>few|TRBD1|TRBV29-1|TRBJ2-5
TGCAGCGTTGAGGACAGGGGGTTAAAGCAGTACTTC
CSVEDRGLKQYF
>.|TRBD1|TRBV6-5|TRBJ2-1
TGTGCCAGCAGAACCGGGACAGGGTCTCCTTATGAGCAGTTCTTC
CASRTGTGSPYEQFF
>few|TRBD2|TRBV12-3/TRBV12-4|TRBJ2-3
TGTGCCAGCAGTTCTAGCGGGAGCGGGGATACGCAGTATTTT
CASSSSGSGDTQYF
>few|TRBD2|TRBV7-2|TRBJ2-2
TGTGCCAGCAGCTCGTTTAGCGGGAGTATTGCCGGGGAGCTGTTTTTT
CASSSFSGSIAGELFF
>once|TRBD2|TRBV28|TRBJ2-3
TGTGCCAGTGAGACTAGCGGAGCCACAGATACGCAGTATTTT
CASETSGATDTQYF
>.|.|TRBV6-6|TRBJ1-4
TGTGCCAGCAGTTACGGGCGCGGGACTAATGAAAAACTGTTTTTT
CASSYGRGTNEKLFF